These 16 T cell receptor beta chains were sequenced from one sample in a study of blood T cell repertoires in COVID-19. The protocol was immunoSEQ multiplex PCR, while the TCRdb copy is restricted to in-frame clones and leaves out a portion. This sample carries about 180,000 clones, about 82% of them seen once, and the ten largest clones take about 9.7%. Sequenced material: PBMCs or T cells enriched from blood (not recorded which). These receptors were obtained from a woman aged 25-40 years who had recovered from COVID-19.

A word on this clone: One end of the junction varies from germline; a read error may be responsible. This sequence joins TRBV19 and TRBJ2-1; D might be TRBD1 (5 bases). This CDR3 has 15 amino acids. Germline-derived CDR1 and CDR2 are LNHDA and SQIVND (reference sequence). The CDR3 DNA is TGTGCCAGTAGTGTAGACAGATTCTCCTACAATGAGCAGTTCTTC. Protein sequence: CASSVDRFSYNEQFF.

The chain couples TRBV5-1 to TRBJ2-2; D unclear. Trimming cost V 2 bases and J 3 bases, with 5 bases left between them. CDR3 length: 13 residues. Germline values: CDR1 SGHRS, CDR2 YFSETQ. The CDR3: CASSLSDTGELFF. In DNA form, the CDR3 reads TGCGCCAGCAGCTTATCAGACACCGGGGAGCTGTTTTTT. Drawing the rest from reference TRBV5-1 and TRBJ2-2, the complete variable domain is KAGVTQTPRYLIKTRGQQVTLSCSPISGHRSVSWYQQTPGQGLQFLFEYFSETQRNKGNFPGRFSGRQFSNSRSEMNVSTLELGDSALYLCASSLSDTGELFFGEGSRLTVL.

The gene calls are TRBV4-1 and TRBJ2-7; a possible D gene is TRBD2 (6 bases). The V end lost 0 bases, the J end lost 2 bases, and 11 bases lay between the germline ends. The CDR3 has 15 amino acids. Germline CDR1 reads MGHRA; CDR2 reads YSYEKL. CDR3 protein: CASSQDRGATYEQYF. CDR3 sequence (DNA): TGCGCCAGCAGCCAAGATCGCGGGGCGACCTACGAGCAGTACTTC.

This clone was seen a few times. The J gene is TRBJ1-2, the V gene TRBV9, with 8 bases aligning to TRBD1. Looked up from germline, CDR1 is SGDLS and CDR2 is YYNGEE. The CDR3 loop spans 16 amino acids. The V gene end was trimmed by 3 bases and the J gene end by 5 bases; junction bases not matched to a gene: 12. CDR3 nucleotide sequence: TGTGCCAGCAGCGGACGAGGACAGGGAGTAAGGTATGGCTACACCTTC. Translated, it gives CASSGRGQGVRYGYTF. The full variable domain, rest sourced from reference TRBV9 and TRBJ1-2, is DSGVTQTPKHLITATGQRVTLRCSPRSGDLSVYWYQQSLDQGLQFLIQYYNGEERAKGNILERFSAQQFPDLHSELNLSSLELGDSALYFCASSGRGQGVRYGYTFGSGTRLTVV.

The genes are TRBV28 and TRBJ2-7; 10 positions agree with TRBD2. Unmatched junction bases numbered 15, after V lost 2 bases and J lost 5 bases. Germline V lookup: CDR1 MDHEN, CDR2 SYDVKM. The CDR3 sequence is 18 residues long. Here the CDR3 DNA reads TGTGCCAGCAGTTTACCCGCTCAAGCGGGAGGGTTCATCCACGAGCAGTACTTC. Translated, it gives CASSLPAQAGGFIHEQYF.

The rearrangement links TRBV3-1 (or the pseudogene TRBV3-2) to TRBJ2-5, with 15 bases aligning to TRBD2. The CDR3 consists of 17 residues. The trim removed 5 bases at V and 1 base at J, leaving 5 bases unmatched. The germline gives CDR1 LGHDT, CDR2 YNNKEL (reference sequence). CDR3 sequence: CASSVRTSGRGQETQYF. CDR3 in DNA: TGTGCCAGCAGCGTACGGACTAGCGGGAGGGGCCAAGAGACCCAGTACTTC.

The V gene is TRBV2, the J gene TRBJ1-4; D gene uncertain. Germline V CDR1 and CDR2: SNHLY, FYNNEI. V dropped 2 bases and J dropped 3 bases, with 10 bases sitting between them. This CDR3 region has 15 residues. The CDR3 nucleotides are TGTGCCAGCAGTGAATTTGGTCCGGCTAATGAAAAACTGTTTTTT. Translation gives CASSEFGPANEKLFF.

V is TRBV6-6 and J is TRBJ1-1, with a tentative D call TRBD1 (6 bases). The germline V gene has CDR1 MNHNY and CDR2 SVGAGI (reference sequence). This CDR3 is built from 14 residues. The V end was cut by 5 bases, the J end by 6 bases, with 16 bases between. The DNA for the CDR3 is TGTGCCAGCAGTCCCCTACAGGGTCTCGCTGAAGCTTTCTTT. Protein: CASSPLQGLAEAFF.

CDR3 nucleotide sequence: TGTGCCAGCAGAAACAGGGGGGCGGATACGCAGTATTTT. Its translation is CASRNRGADTQYF. The chain couples TRBV6-5 to TRBJ2-3; 8 bases agree with TRBD1. J gave up 6 bases and V 6 bases, and 5 bases lay outside the gene matches. The CDR3 has 13 amino acids. Germline V CDR1 and CDR2: MNHEY, SVGAGI.

The J gene is TRBJ1-1, the V gene TRBV28, with D possibly being TRBD1 (5 bases). With 6 bases removed from V and 1 base from J, the gap between germline ends came to 18 bases. This CDR3 spans 16 amino acids. Germline CDR1 is MDHEN and CDR2 is SYDVKM. The CDR3 loop reads CASSWILLTGNTEAFF. Here the CDR3 DNA reads TGTGCCAGCAGCTGGATACTACTCACAGGGAACACTGAAGCTTTCTTT.

The rearrangement joins TRBV7-9 to TRBJ2-2; D call uncertain. There are 17 residues in the CDR3. V lost 3 bases and J lost 1, with 15 bases in between. Germline-derived CDR1 and CDR2 are SEHNR and FQNEAQ (reference sequence). This CDR3 is CASSFGTGFLNTGELFF. In DNA form, the CDR3 reads TGTGCCAGCAGCTTTGGAACCGGGTTCCTGAACACCGGGGAGCTGTTTTTT.

This chain links TRBV15 with TRBJ1-2; no clear D. Germline V gene sequence: CDR1 LNHNV, CDR2 YYDKDF (reference sequence). V was clipped by 7 bases and J by 2 bases, with 14 bases between them. The CDR3 runs 14 residues. The CDR3 protein is CATTKRTGNYGYTF. CDR3 nucleotide sequence: TGTGCCACCACCAAACGGACGGGGAACTATGGCTACACCTTC.

This clone was observed a single time. The chain links TRBV5-6 to TRBJ2-2; 7 positions match TRBD2. Germline-derived CDR1 and CDR2 are SGHDT and YYEEEE. This CDR3 has 14 residues. The trim removed 4 bases at V and 6 bases at J, leaving 6 bases unmatched. The CDR3 DNA sequence: TGTGCCAGCAGCATAGGACTAGTCGCCGGGGAGCTGTTTTTT. It is translated as CASSIGLVAGELFF. The entire variable domain, with the rest obtained from reference TRBV5-6 and TRBJ2-2, is as follows: DAGVTQSPTHLIKTRGQQVTLRCSPKSGHDTVSWYQQALGQGPQFIFQYYEEEERQRGNFPDRFSGHQFPNYSSELNVNALLLGDSALYLCASSIGLVAGELFFGEGSRLTVL.

The V call is TRBV4-1, the J call TRBJ1-2; TRBD1 matches 11 bases. CDR1 and CDR2 (germline): MGHRA, YSYEKL. The CDR3 contains 15 residues. Trimming at V came to 5 bases and at J to 2 bases, leaving 4 bases not matched to a gene. The DNA for the CDR3 is TGCGCCAGCAGCTCACGGACAGGGGGCAACTATGGCTACACCTTC. The encoded protein is CASSSRTGGNYGYTF.

Notes on this clone: Other nucleotide sequences from this sample produce the same CDR3. This chain connects TRBV29-1 to TRBJ1-5; 11 bases fit TRBD1. CDR3 length: 13 residues. Looked up from germline, CDR1 is SQVTM and CDR2 is ANQGSEA. Unmatched junction bases numbered 3, after V lost 4 bases and J lost 7 bases. CDR3 DNA: TGCAGCGTTGGGACAGGGGGCAGGCAGCCCCAGCATTTT. Protein product: CSVGTGGRQPQHF. Drawing the rest from reference TRBV29-1 and TRBJ1-5, the complete variable domain is SAVISQKPSRDICQRGTSLTIQCQVDSQVTMMFWYRQQPGQSLTLIATANQGSEATYESGFVIDKFPISRPNLTFSTLTVSNMSPEDSSIYLCSVGTGGRQPQHFGDGTRLSIL.

The chain carries TRBV25-1 and TRBJ1-3, with 9 positions matching TRBD1. CDR3 length: 15 residues. V lost 6 bases, J lost 0 bases, and 3 bases stayed unmatched. In germline, CDR1 is MGHDK, CDR2 SYGVNS. The CDR3 loop reads CASRRGQGSGNTIYF. The CDR3 nucleotides read TGTGCCAGCAGGCGGGGACAGGGCTCTGGAAACACCATATATTTT.